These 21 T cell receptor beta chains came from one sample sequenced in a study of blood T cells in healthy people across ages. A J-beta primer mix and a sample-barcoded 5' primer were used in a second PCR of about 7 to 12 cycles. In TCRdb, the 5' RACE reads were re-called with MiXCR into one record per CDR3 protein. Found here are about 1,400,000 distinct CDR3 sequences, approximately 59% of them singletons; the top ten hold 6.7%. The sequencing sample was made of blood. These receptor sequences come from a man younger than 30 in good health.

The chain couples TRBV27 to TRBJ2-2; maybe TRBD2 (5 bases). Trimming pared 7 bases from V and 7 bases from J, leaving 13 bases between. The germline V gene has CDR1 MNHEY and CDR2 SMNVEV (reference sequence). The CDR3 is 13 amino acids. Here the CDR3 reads CASKRREIGELFF. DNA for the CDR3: TGTGCCAGCAAGCGACGGGAAATCGGGGAGCTGTTTTTT.

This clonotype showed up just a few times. CDR3 sequence: CASSFLGAEGIQPQHF. The CDR3 bases are TGCGCCAGCAGCTTTTTGGGGGCCGAAGGGATTCAGCCCCAGCATTTT. The rearrangement uses TRBV4-1 and TRBJ1-5; D is perhaps TRBD1 (6 bases). Germline CDR1 and CDR2: MGHRA and YSYEKL. The CDR3 loop spans 16 amino acids. Trimming took 5 bases from V and 6 from J, leaving 20 bases between them.

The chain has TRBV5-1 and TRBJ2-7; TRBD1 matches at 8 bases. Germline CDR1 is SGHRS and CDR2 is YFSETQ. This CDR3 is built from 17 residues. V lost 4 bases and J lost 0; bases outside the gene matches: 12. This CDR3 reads CASSLNNAGTGSYEQYF. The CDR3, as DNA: TGCGCCAGCAGCCTGAACAACGCTGGGACAGGCTCCTACGAGCAGTACTTC.

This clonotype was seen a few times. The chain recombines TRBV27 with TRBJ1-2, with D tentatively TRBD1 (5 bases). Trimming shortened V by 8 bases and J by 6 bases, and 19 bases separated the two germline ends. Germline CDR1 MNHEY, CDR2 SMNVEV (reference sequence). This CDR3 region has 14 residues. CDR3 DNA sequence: TGTGCCAGCGGGACCGGGAGAAGGTTGGATGGCTACACCTTC. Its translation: CASGTGRRLDGYTF.

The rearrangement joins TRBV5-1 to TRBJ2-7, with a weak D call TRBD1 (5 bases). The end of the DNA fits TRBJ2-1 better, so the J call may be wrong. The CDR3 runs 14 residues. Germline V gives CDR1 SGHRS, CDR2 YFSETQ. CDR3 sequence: CASSLETVSYEQFF. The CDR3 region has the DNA TGCGCCAGCAGCTTGGAGACAGTATCCTACGAGCAGTTCTTC.

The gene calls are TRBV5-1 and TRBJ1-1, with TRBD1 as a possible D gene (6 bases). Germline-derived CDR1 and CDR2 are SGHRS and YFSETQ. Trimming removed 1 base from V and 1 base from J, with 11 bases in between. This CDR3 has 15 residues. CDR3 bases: TGCGCCAGCAGCTTGATGACAGGATCGAACACTGAAGCTTTCTTT. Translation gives CASSLMTGSNTEAFF. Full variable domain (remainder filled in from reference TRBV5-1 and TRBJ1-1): KAGVTQTPRYLIKTRGQQVTLSCSPISGHRSVSWYQQTPGQGLQFLFEYFSETQRNKGNFPGRFSGRQFSNSRSEMNVSTLELGDSALYLCASSLMTGSNTEAFFGQGTRLTVV.

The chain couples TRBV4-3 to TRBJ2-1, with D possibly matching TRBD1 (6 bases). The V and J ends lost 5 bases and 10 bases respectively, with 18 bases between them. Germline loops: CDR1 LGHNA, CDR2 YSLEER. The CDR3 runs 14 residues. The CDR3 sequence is CASSYEQGRWEQFF. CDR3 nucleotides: TGCGCCAGCAGCTACGAACAGGGTCGGTGGGAGCAGTTCTTC.

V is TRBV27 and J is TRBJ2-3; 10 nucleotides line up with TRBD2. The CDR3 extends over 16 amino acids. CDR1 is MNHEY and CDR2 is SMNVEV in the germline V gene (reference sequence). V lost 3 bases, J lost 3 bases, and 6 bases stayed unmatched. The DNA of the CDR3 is TGTGCCAGCAGTTTCATCCAAGCGGGAGGGACAGATACGCAGTATTTT. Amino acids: CASSFIQAGGTDTQYF.

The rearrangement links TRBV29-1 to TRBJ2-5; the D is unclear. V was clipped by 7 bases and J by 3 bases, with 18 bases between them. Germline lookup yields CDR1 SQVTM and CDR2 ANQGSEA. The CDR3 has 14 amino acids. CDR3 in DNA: TGCAGCGGTCTTTTAGTCTCCGCGAAAGAGACCCAGTACTTC. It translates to CSGLLVSAKETQYF.

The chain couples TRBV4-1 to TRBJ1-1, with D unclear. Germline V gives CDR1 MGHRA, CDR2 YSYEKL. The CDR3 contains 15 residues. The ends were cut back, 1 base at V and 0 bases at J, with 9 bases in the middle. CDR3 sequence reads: CASSQVPVVNTEAFF. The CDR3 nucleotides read TGCGCCAGCAGCCAAGTACCGGTGGTGAACACTGAAGCTTTCTTT.

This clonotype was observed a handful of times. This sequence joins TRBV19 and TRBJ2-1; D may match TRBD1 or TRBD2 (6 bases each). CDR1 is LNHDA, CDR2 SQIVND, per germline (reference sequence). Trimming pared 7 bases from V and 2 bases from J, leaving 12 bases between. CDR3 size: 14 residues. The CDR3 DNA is TGTGCCAGTAATGTGGGGGGCCCCTACAATGAGCAGTTCTTC. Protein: CASNVGGPYNEQFF.

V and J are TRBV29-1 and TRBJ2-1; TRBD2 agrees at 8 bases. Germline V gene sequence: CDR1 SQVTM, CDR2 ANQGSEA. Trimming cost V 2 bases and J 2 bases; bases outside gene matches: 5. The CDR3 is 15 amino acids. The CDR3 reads CSVESAGAPYNEQFF. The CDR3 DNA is TGCAGCGTTGAATCAGCGGGAGCCCCCTACAATGAGCAGTTCTTC.

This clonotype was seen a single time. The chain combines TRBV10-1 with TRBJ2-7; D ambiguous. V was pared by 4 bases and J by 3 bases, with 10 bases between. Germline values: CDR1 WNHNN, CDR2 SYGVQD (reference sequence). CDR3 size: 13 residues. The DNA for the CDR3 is TGCGCCAGCAGTGGATCGGACGACTACGAGCAGTACTTC. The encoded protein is CASSGSDDYEQYF.

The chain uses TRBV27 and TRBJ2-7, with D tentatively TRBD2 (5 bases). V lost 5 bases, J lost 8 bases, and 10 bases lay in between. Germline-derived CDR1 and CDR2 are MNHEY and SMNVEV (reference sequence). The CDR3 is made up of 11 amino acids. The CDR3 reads CASSGLCKQYF. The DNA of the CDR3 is TGTGCCAGCAGTGGACTCTGCAAGCAGTACTTC.

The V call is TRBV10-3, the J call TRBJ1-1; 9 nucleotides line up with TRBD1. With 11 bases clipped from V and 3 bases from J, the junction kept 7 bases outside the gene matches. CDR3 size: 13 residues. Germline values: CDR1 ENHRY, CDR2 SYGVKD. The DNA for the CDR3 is TGTGCCGGATCCAGACAGGGGGACACTGAAGCTTTCTTT. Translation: CAGSRQGDTEAFF.

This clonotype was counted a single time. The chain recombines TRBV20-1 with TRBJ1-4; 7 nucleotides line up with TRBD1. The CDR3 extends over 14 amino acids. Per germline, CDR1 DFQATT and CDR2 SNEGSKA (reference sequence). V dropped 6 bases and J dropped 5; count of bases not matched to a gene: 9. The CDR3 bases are TGCAGTGCAAACCGACAGGGACTAAATGAAAAACTGTTTTTT. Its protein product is CSANRQGLNEKLFF.

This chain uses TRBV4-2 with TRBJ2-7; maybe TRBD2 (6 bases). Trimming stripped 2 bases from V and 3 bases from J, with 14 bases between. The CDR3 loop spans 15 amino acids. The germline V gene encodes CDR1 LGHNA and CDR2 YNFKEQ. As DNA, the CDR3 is TGTGCCAGCAGCCAACCGGAGGAGGGGTTCTACGAGCAGTACTTC. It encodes CASSQPEEGFYEQYF.

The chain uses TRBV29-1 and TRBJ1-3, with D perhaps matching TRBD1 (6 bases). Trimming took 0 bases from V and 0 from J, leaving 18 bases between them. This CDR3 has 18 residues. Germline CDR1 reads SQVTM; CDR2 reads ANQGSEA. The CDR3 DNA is TGCAGCGTTGAAGATGGCCTCGACAGGCAGAGCTCTGGAAACACCATATATTTT. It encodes CSVEDGLDRQSSGNTIYF.

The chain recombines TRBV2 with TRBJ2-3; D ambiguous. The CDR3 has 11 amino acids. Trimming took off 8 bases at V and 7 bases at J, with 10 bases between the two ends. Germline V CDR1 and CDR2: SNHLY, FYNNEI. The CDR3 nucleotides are TGTGCCAGCGCGGAGACCTATACGCAGTATTTT. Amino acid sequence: CASAETYTQYF.

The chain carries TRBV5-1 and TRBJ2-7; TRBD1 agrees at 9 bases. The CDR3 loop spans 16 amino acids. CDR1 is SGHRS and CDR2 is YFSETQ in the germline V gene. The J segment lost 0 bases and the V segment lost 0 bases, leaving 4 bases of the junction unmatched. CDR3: CASSLEVTGGSYEQYF. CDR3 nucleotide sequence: TGCGCCAGCAGCTTGGAGGTGACAGGGGGCTCCTACGAGCAGTACTTC.

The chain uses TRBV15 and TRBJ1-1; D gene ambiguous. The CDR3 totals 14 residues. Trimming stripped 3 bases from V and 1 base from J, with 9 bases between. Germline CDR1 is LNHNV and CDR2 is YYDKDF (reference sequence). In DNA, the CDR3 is TGTGCCACCAGCAGTGAAGCTTCGAACACTGAAGCTTTCTTT. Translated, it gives CATSSEASNTEAFF.